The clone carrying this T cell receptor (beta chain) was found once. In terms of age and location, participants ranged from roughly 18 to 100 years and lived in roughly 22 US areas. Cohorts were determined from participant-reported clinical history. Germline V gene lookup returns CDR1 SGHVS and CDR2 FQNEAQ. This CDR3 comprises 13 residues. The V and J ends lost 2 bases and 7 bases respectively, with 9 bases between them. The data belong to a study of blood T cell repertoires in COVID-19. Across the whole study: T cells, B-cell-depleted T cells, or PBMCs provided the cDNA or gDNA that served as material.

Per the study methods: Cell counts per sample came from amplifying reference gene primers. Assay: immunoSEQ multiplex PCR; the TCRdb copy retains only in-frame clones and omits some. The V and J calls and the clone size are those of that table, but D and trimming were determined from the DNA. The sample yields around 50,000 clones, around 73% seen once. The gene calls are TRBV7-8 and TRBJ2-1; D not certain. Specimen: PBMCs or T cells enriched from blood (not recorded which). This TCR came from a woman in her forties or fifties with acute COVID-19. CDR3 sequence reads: CASSLTSVNEQFF. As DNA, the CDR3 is TGTGCCAGCAGCTTAACGTCGGTAAATGAGCAGTTCTTC.